Listed below are T cell receptor beta chains from one sample, sequenced in a study of cytomegalovirus exposure and HLA in healthy donors. Assay used: immunoSEQ multiplex PCR; TCRdb lists only in-frame clones, some missing. Altogether 200,000 or so clones are present, roughly 80% being singletons, with the ten largest covering approximately 2.9%. The sequencing sample was made of PBMCs. All receptors derive from a man aged 25-45 years in good health and CMV-seronegative. CDR3s include the opening cysteine and the closing phenylalanine or tryptophan. Fields, in order: J gene, D gene, clone size, V gene, CDR3 protein, CDR3 DNA. A D gene is named only where the DNA matches it firmly. Size values are once, few and many counts, or a class for expanded clones, and some rows have none.

TRBJ2-5	TRBD1	-	TRBV12-5	CASGPRTGPAEETQYF	TGTGCTAGTGGCCCCCGGACAGGGCCGGCGGAGGAGACCCAGTACTTC
TRBJ2-1	-	-	TRBV1	CTSSQVPDNEQFF	TGCACCAGCAGCCAAGTCCCAGACAATGAGCAGTTCTTC
TRBJ1-2	-	-	TRBV5-1	CASSPGQNYGYTF	TGCGCCAGCAGCCCCGGACAGAACTATGGCTACACCTTC
TRBJ2-1	-	-	TRBV11-1	CASSPDIPRRSSYNEQFF	TGTGCCAGCAGCCCAGATATCCCCCGTCGAAGCTCCTACAATGAGCAGTTCTTC
TRBJ2-3	-	-	TRBV5-1	CASSLLGGTPDTQYF	TGCGCCAGCAGCTTACTGGGGGGAACCCCGGATACGCAGTATTTT
TRBJ1-1	-	-	TRBV11-1	CASSYSTQGTEAFF	TGTGCCAGCAGCTATTCGACACAGGGAACTGAAGCTTTCTTT
TRBJ2-2	-	-	TRBV14	CASSSHSTGELFF	TGTGCCAGCAGCTCGCACTCGACCGGGGAGCTGTTTTTT
TRBJ2-7	-	-	TRBV23-1	CASSQSQGYEQYF	TGCGCCAGCAGTCAATCCCAGGGTTACGAGCAGTACTTC
TRBJ2-3	-	once	TRBV7-9	CASSMLAGGLADTQYF	TGTGCCAGCAGCATGTTAGCCGGGGGGCTCGCAGATACGCAGTATTTT
TRBJ1-2	-	-	TRBV9	CASSSQGNHYGYTF	TGTGCCAGCAGCTCGCAGGGGAATCACTATGGCTACACCTTC
TRBJ1-2	-	few	TRBV29-1	CSVEDSGLGGGYTF	TGCAGCGTTGAAGATTCGGGGCTGGGGGGTGGCTACACCTTC
TRBJ2-3	TRBD1	few	TRBV7-9	CASRQGGSGTDTQYF	TGTGCCAGCAGACAGGGGGGCTCGGGCACAGATACGCAGTATTTT
TRBJ2-7	-	-	TRBV5-1	CASAGVGATDEQYF	TGCGCCAGCGCTGGGGTGGGGGCGACGGACGAGCAGTACTTC
TRBJ1-6	-	once	TRBV28	CASSRGTGYSPLHF	TGTGCCAGCAGTCGTGGTACAGGGTATTCACCCCTCCACTTT
TRBJ2-1	-	once	TRBV7-9	CASSSGLTENEQFF	TGTGCCAGCAGCTCCGGCCTCACGGAGAATGAGCAGTTCTTC
TRBJ2-2	-	-	TRBV11-3	CASSPTTGELFF	TGTGCCAGCAGCCCAACTACCGGGGAGCTGTTTTTT
TRBJ1-1	TRBD1	-	TRBV7-3	CASSLPRQGETEAFF	TGTGCCAGCAGCTTACCTCGACAGGGGGAAACTGAAGCTTTCTTT
TRBJ2-5	TRBD2	-	TRBV6-4	CASSWRLAGGIQETQYF	TGTGCCAGCAGCTGGCGGCTAGCGGGGGGTATCCAAGAGACCCAGTACTTC
TRBJ1-5	-	-	TRBV6-1	CASSLPGVEPRHF	TGTGCCAGCAGTTTACCAGGGGTCGAGCCCCGGCATTTT
TRBJ1-1	TRBD1	-	TRBV5-1	CASSLLRGQEEAFF	TGCGCCAGCAGCCTACTTAGGGGGCAAGAAGAAGCTTTCTTT
TRBJ1-1	-	-	TRBV6-5	CASRQEGRPEAFF	TGTGCCAGCAGGCAAGAGGGTCGGCCTGAAGCTTTCTTT
TRBJ2-5	-	-	TRBV7-8	CASSLGVAFGQETQYF	TGTGCCAGCAGCTTAGGCGTAGCATTTGGCCAAGAGACCCAGTACTTC
TRBJ1-1	TRBD1	-	TRBV2	CASSGRGRGTEAFF	TGTGCCAGCAGTGGCAGGGGGCGTGGGACTGAAGCTTTCTTT
TRBJ1-3	-	-	TRBV6-5	CASSYSGGGSGNTIYF	TGTGCCAGCAGTTACTCGGGGGGGGGAAGTGGAAACACCATATATTTT
TRBJ2-5	-	once	TRBV18	CASSPRGTETQYF	TGTGCCAGCTCACCAAGGGGCACAGAGACCCAGTACTTC
TRBJ1-1	-	-	TRBV28	CASSLGGEGTEAFF	TGTGCCAGCAGTTTAGGGGGGGAGGGGACTGAAGCTTTCTTT
TRBJ2-5	-	-	TRBV6-5	CASSFQQSPQETQYF	TGTGCCAGCAGTTTCCAACAGAGCCCGCAAGAGACCCAGTACTTC
TRBJ2-3	-	-	TRBV12-5	CASGLGRSTDTQYF	TGTGCTAGTGGTTTGGGCAGAAGCACAGATACGCAGTATTTT
TRBJ1-5	TRBD1	-	TRBV10-3	CAIGDREGISNQPQHF	TGTGCCATCGGGGACAGGGAAGGGATTAGCAATCAGCCCCAGCATTTT
TRBJ1-6	-	-	TRBV6-5	CASSYSGQTYSPLHF	TGTGCCAGCAGTTACTCGGGGCAGACCTATTCACCCCTCCACTTT
TRBJ2-5	-	-	TRBV7-8	CASSSGEGPSKETQYF	TGTGCCAGCAGCTCGGGAGAGGGGCCCTCTAAAGAGACCCAGTACTTC
TRBJ2-5	-	-	TRBV7-3	CASSFSGKETQYF	TGTGCCAGCAGCTTTTCAGGGAAAGAGACCCAGTACTTC
TRBJ1-1	-	-	TRBV19	CASSRDRNLNTEAFF	TGTGCCAGTAGTCGAGACAGAAATTTGAACACTGAAGCTTTCTTT
TRBJ2-7	-	-	TRBV7-3	CASSLADRRAYEQYF	TGTGCCAGCAGCTTAGCCGACAGGAGAGCCTACGAGCAGTACTTC
TRBJ2-1	TRBD1	-	TRBV7-3	CASSPDRGVYNEQFF	TGTGCCAGCAGCCCAGACAGGGGCGTATACAATGAGCAGTTCTTC
TRBJ2-3	TRBD2	-	TRBV6-5	CASSYLTSGVTDTQYF	TGTGCCAGCAGTTACTTGACTAGCGGGGTCACAGATACGCAGTATTTT
TRBJ2-2	-	-	TRBV10-3	CAISDLRGTNTGELFF	TGTGCCATCAGTGACCTCAGGGGAACGAACACCGGGGAGCTGTTTTTT
TRBJ1-6	-	medium-sized	TRBV5-6	CASSFRAYNSPLHF	TGTGCCAGCAGCTTCCGGGCCTATAATTCACCCCTCCACTTT
TRBJ2-1	TRBD2	-	TRBV7-3	CASSLGGGGNEQFF	TGTGCCAGCAGCTTAGGCGGGGGGGGAAATGAGCAGTTCTTC
TRBJ1-5	-	-	TRBV19	CASSIAGGYSNQPQHF	TGTGCCAGTAGTATTGCGGGGGGATATAGCAATCAGCCCCAGCATTTT
TRBJ2-2	-	-	TRBV7-2	CASRRGGGGKDTGELFF	TGTGCCAGCAGACGAGGAGGGGGCGGAAAGGACACCGGGGAGCTGTTTTTT
TRBJ2-3	-	-	TRBV6-1	CASTQGRTDTQYF	TGTGCCAGCACCCAGGGGCGCACAGATACGCAGTATTTT
TRBJ2-3	TRBD2	-	TRBV9	CASSVSGGAADTQYF	TGTGCCAGCAGCGTTAGCGGGGGGGCTGCAGATACGCAGTATTTT
TRBJ2-2	-	-	TRBV5-1	CASSLRGNTGELFF	TGCGCCAGCAGCTTGAGGGGAAACACCGGGGAGCTGTTTTTT
TRBJ2-5	-	-	TRBV5-1	CASSGTGLGETQYF	TGCGCCAGCAGCGGAACAGGGTTGGGGGAGACCCAGTACTTC